A selection of T cell receptor beta chains follows, all from one sample in a study of blood T cell repertoires in COVID-19. Repertoires were generated with immunoSEQ multiplex PCR, while TCRdb's copy carries only in-frame clones and drops some. The sample records about 350,000 clones, roughly 87% being singletons. Sequencing used peripheral blood. These TCRs come from a man between 25 and 39 years old with COVID-19, enrolled during active disease. The CDR3 runs from the conserved cysteine through the conserved F or W. D genes are given only for firm matches. Only part of the rows carry a size: once, few, many, or a class if the clone is expanded.

clone_size	d_call	v_call	j_call	cdr3_nt	cdr3_aa
.	.	TRBV9	TRBJ1-1	TGTGCCAGCAGCGAACGGGGGGACACTGAAGCTTTCTTT	CASSERGDTEAFF
.	TRBD2	TRBV6-2/TRBV6-3	TRBJ2-7	TGTGCCAGCAGTTACGAGGCTAGCGGAATCTACGAGCAGTACTTC	CASSYEASGIYEQYF
.	.	TRBV9	TRBJ1-2	TGTGCCAGCGAGCCCTTTGGGGGGAACTATGGCTACACCTTC	CASEPFGGNYGYTF
.	.	TRBV7-3	TRBJ1-2	TGTGCCAGCAGCTACAAGGCCCCCACAGGGTTCAAAATATGTGGCTACACCTTC	CASSYKAPTGFKICGYTF
few	TRBD1	TRBV11-1	TRBJ2-1	TGTGCCAGCGGACAGGGCCATACTAATGAGCAGTTCTTC	CASGQGHTNEQFF
.	.	TRBV19	TRBJ1-1	TGTGCCAGTAGTATAGGGGAGAGGACTACTGAAGCTTTCTTT	CASSIGERTTEAFF
.	TRBD2	TRBV11-2	TRBJ2-7	TGTGCCAGCACCCCGAGAATGGAACTAGCGGGAGGGCCGGGATACGAGCAGTACTTC	CASTPRMELAGGPGYEQYF
.	.	TRBV5-1	TRBJ2-2	TGCGCCAGCAGCTTGGCCGGGGGCACCGGGGAGCTGTTTTTT	CASSLAGGTGELFF
once	TRBD1	TRBV28	TRBJ1-6	TGTGCCAGCAGTTTACCCTCAAACAGGGGCTCACCCCTCCACTTT	CASSLPSNRGSPLHF
.	.	TRBV18	TRBJ2-5	TGTGCCAGCTCACCACCGAGTTCATCTCGGGGAGAGACCCAGTACTTC	CASSPPSSSRGETQYF
.	.	TRBV7-2	TRBJ1-4	TGTGCCAGCAGCTCAGGCGATTCAACTAATGAAAAACTGTTTTTT	CASSSGDSTNEKLFF
.	TRBD2	TRBV18	TRBJ2-3	TGTGCCAGCTCATCTGGACTAGCGGGGTCCACAGATACGCAGTATTTT	CASSSGLAGSTDTQYF
.	.	TRBV6-5	TRBJ1-2	TGTGCCAGCAGGGTTGGACGGACTGCTAACTATGGCTACACCTTC	CASRVGRTANYGYTF
few	.	TRBV12-2	TRBJ2-7	TGTGCAAGTCGCTTGGGCCAGGCGAACTACGAGCAGTACTTC	CASRLGQANYEQYF
.	TRBD2	TRBV7-7	TRBJ2-7	TGTGCCAGCAGCCCCTTAGCGGGAGTGGGGTACGAGCAGTACTTC	CASSPLAGVGYEQYF
.	TRBD1	TRBV4-3	TRBJ1-4	TGCGCCAGCAGCCAAGATTGGACAGGGGGCGGATATGAAAAACTGTTTTTT	CASSQDWTGGGYEKLFF
.	TRBD1	TRBV19	TRBJ1-1	TGTGCCAGTACCATGGGACAGGGTGGTCTGTATGGAGCTTTCTTT	CASTMGQGGLYGAFF
.	TRBD2	TRBV9	TRBJ2-3	TGTGCCAGCAGCGATCCCGGCAGCGGGAGATTAATCGGAACAGATACGCAGTATTTT	CASSDPGSGRLIGTDTQYF
.	TRBD1	TRBV18	TRBJ1-5	TGTGCCAGCTCACGGGGACAGGGGGCAGGAAGCAATCAGCCCCAGCATTTT	CASSRGQGAGSNQPQHF
once	.	TRBV7-2	TRBJ1-1	TGTGCCAGCAGCCACGACACCCACACTGAAGCTTTCTTT	CASSHDTHTEAFF
.	.	TRBV5-1	TRBJ1-1	TGCGCCAGCAGCCACGTGGGGGCCCCTGAAGCTTTCTTT	CASSHVGAPEAFF
.	.	TRBV18	TRBJ2-7	TGTGCCAGCTCACAAGAGCAGGGGAGCGAGCAGTACTTC	CASSQEQGSEQYF
once	.	TRBV24-1	TRBJ2-3	TGTGCCACCAGTGGGGGGCTCACAGATACGCAGTATTTT	CATSGGLTDTQYF
once	.	TRBV5-4	TRBJ2-3	TGTGCCAGCAGCGCCAACCCCACAGGAGTGGGCACAGATACGCAGTATTTT	CASSANPTGVGTDTQYF
.	TRBD1	TRBV19	TRBJ2-7	TGTGCCAGTAGTATAAGACAGGGGGTCTCCTACGAGCAGTACTTC	CASSIRQGVSYEQYF
.	.	TRBV10-3	TRBJ1-5	TGTGCCATCAGTGGCTCGGACACTAGCAATCAGCCCCAGCATTTT	CAISGSDTSNQPQHF
.	.	TRBV27	TRBJ1-6	TGTGCCAGCATGCGGGGTTATAATTCACCCCTCCACTTT	CASMRGYNSPLHF
.	TRBD1	TRBV28	TRBJ1-2	TGTGCCAGCAGTTCGGCAGGGGGCGAGAACTATGGCTACACCTTC	CASSSAGGENYGYTF
once	.	TRBV6-5	TRBJ2-2	TGTGCCAGCAGAGGGGGCACCGGGGAGCTGTTTTTT	CASRGGTGELFF
.	TRBD2	TRBV5-4	TRBJ2-7	TGTGCCAGCAGCTCCCCCGGTATGGGGGCGGGGGGAACCTACGAGCAGTACTTC	CASSSPGMGAGGTYEQYF
.	.	TRBV28	TRBJ2-1	TGTGCCAGCATGAGGTCCTACAATGAGCAGTTCTTC	CASMRSYNEQFF
.	TRBD1	TRBV5-1	TRBJ1-5	TGCGCCAGCAGCTTGGAGGGGGCGTTCAATCAGCCCCAGCATTTT	CASSLEGAFNQPQHF
.	TRBD2	TRBV9	TRBJ2-1	TGTGCCAGCAGTGACGGACTAGCGGGGTACTACAATGAGCAGTTCTTC	CASSDGLAGYYNEQFF
.	.	TRBV7-9	TRBJ1-1	TGTGCCAGCAGCTTAGGATCCCAGGGAGGGAGGGGCACTGAAGCTTTCTTT	CASSLGSQGGRGTEAFF
once	.	TRBV19	TRBJ1-3	TGTGCCAGTAGTGACATATCCTCTGGAAACACCATATATTTT	CASSDISSGNTIYF
.	.	TRBV7-3	TRBJ2-3	TGTGCCAGCAGCTTATCCTCCGGCACAGATACGCAGTATTTT	CASSLSSGTDTQYF
.	.	TRBV2	TRBJ1-2	TGTGCCAGCAGTCTACACTATGGCTACACCTTC	CASSLHYGYTF
.	.	TRBV7-3	TRBJ2-5	TGTGCCAGCAGCTTAACCCCGACTGGGACCCAGTACTTC	CASSLTPTGTQYF
.	TRBD2	TRBV4-2	TRBJ2-1	TGTGCCAGCAGCCAAGATTTGACTAGCGGGATTCTGAATGAGCAGTTCTTC	CASSQDLTSGILNEQFF